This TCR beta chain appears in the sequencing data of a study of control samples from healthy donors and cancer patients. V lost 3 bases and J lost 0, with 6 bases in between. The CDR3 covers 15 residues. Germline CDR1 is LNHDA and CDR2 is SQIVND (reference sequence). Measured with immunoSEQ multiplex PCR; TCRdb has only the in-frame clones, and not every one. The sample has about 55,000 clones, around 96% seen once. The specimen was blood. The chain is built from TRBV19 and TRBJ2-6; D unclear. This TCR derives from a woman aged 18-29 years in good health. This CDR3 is CASSMGSSGANVLTF. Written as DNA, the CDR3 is TGTGCCAGTAGTATGGGGTCCTCTGGGGCCAACGTCCTGACTTTC. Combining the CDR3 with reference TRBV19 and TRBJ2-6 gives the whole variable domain DGGITQSPKYLFRKEGQNVTLSCEQNLNHDAMYWYRQDPGQGLRLIYYSQIVNDFQKGDIAEGYSVSREKKESFPLTVTSAQKNPTAFYLCASSMGSSGANVLTFGAGSRLTVL.